Below are 17 T cell receptor beta chains sequenced from a single sample in a study of neoadjuvant nivolumab and ipilimumab in lung cancer. The repertoire was sequenced with immunoSEQ multiplex PCR; TCRdb's copy has only in-frame clones and lacks some. The sample contains under 20,000 clones, about 90% of which appear only once. The specimen was peripheral blood, collected before neoadjuvant nivolumab, alone or with ipilimumab. All receptors derive from an adult with non-small cell lung cancer.

The chain combines TRBV29-1 with TRBJ2-1; 13 bases are shared with TRBD2. The CDR3 sequence is 13 residues long. The germline V gene has CDR1 SQVTM and CDR2 ANQGSEA. V lost 7 bases and J lost 7; bases outside the gene matches: 4. This CDR3 reads CSGGTSGINEQFF. For the CDR3, the DNA is TGCAGCGGGGGGACTAGCGGGATAAATGAGCAGTTCTTC.

The rearrangement uses TRBV6-1 and TRBJ1-5; 8 nucleotides align to TRBD1. V dropped 5 bases and J dropped 0; count of bases not matched to a gene: 3. Germline CDR1 and CDR2: MNHNS and SASEGT. The CDR3 contains 15 residues. CDR3 DNA sequence: TGTGCCAGCAGTCTCGGACAGGGTAGCAATCAGCCCCAGCATTTT. Residues: CASSLGQGSNQPQHF.

The rearrangement joins TRBV4-3 to TRBJ2-7; D gene ambiguous. Germline CDR1 is LGHNA and CDR2 is YSLEER. The length of the CDR3 is 14 residues. Trimming removed 0 bases from V and 4 bases from J, with 10 bases in between. This CDR3 reads CASSQDQKAYEQYF. The CDR3 DNA reads TGCGCCAGCAGCCAAGATCAGAAGGCATACGAGCAGTACTTC.

This clone was detected only a few times. The chain links TRBV29-1 to TRBJ2-1, with 8 bases lining up with TRBD2. CDR3 length: 14 amino acids. V gave up 7 bases and J gave up 3 bases; unmatched junction bases: 8. Germline CDR1 SQVTM, CDR2 ANQGSEA. The DNA for the CDR3 is TGCAGCGACGCCGGGACTAGAGGCTACAATGAGCAGTTCTTC. This encodes CSDAGTRGYNEQFF.

This chain joins TRBV18 and TRBJ1-2, with a tentative D call TRBD1 (6 bases). Germline CDR1 and CDR2: KGHSH and LQKENI. Trimming left V 5 bases short and J 3 bases short, with 13 bases between. The CDR3 length is 14 residues. CDR3 in DNA: TGTGCCAGCTCATCGGAGACAGGAGACTATGGCTACACCTTC. It is translated as CASSSETGDYGYTF.

This clone has just one count. The chain recombines TRBV11-2 with TRBJ2-7; 9 bases map to TRBD2. After removal of 3 bases from V and 4 bases from J, the junction contained 4 bases not matched to a gene. This CDR3 contains 14 residues. The germline CDR1 and CDR2 sequences are SGHAT and FQNNGV. The CDR3 spells CASSLLAGSYEQYF. CDR3 in DNA: TGTGCCAGCAGCTTGCTAGCGGGATCGTACGAGCAGTACTTC.

The chain is built from TRBV19 and TRBJ2-7; no firm D call. Trimming stripped 5 bases from V and 4 bases from J, with 9 bases between. Germline V gives CDR1 LNHDA, CDR2 SQIVND (reference sequence). The CDR3 covers 12 residues. The CDR3 region is CASSSPSYEQYF. DNA of the CDR3: TGTGCCAGTAGTTCCCCTTCGTACGAGCAGTACTTC. The variable domain in full, with the rest retrieved from reference TRBV19 and TRBJ2-7, is DGGITQSPKYLFRKEGQNVTLSCEQNLNHDAMYWYRQDPGQGLRLIYYSQIVNDFQKGDIAEGYSVSREKKESFPLTVTSAQKNPTAFYLCASSSPSYEQYFGPGTRLTVT.

The rearrangement uses TRBV7-2 and TRBJ2-5, with 11 bases lining up with TRBD2. Germline assignment: CDR1 SGHTA and CDR2 FQGNSA. The ends lost 4 bases at V and 7 bases at J; junction bases unmatched: 8. The CDR3 consists of 15 residues. The CDR3 nucleotides are TGTGCCAGCAGCTCACCGACTAGCGGGAAAGGGACCCAGTACTTC. Encoded protein: CASSSPTSGKGTQYF.

The chain has TRBV30 and TRBJ1-2; perhaps TRBD1 as D (6 bases). CDR1 GTSNPN and CDR2 SVGIG come from the germline V gene (reference sequence). The length of the CDR3 is 14 residues. V lost 2 bases and J 8 bases, leaving 18 bases between the germline ends. The CDR3 region has the DNA TGTGCCTGGAGTCGGGACATCCTGGGGAGCGGCTACACCTTC. It yields the protein CAWSRDILGSGYTF.

The J gene is TRBJ2-1, the V gene TRBV7-9; D is unclear. The CDR3 sequence is 14 residues long. V lost 6 bases, J lost 2 bases, and 11 bases lay in between. CDR1 is SEHNR, CDR2 FQNEAQ, per germline (reference sequence). CDR3 in DNA: TGTGCCAGCAGACCGGAAAGAACCTACAATGAGCAGTTCTTC. This gives the protein CASRPERTYNEQFF.

The genes are TRBV9 and TRBJ2-5; 8 nucleotides line up with TRBD2. Trimming took 4 bases from V and 5 from J; bases not matched to a gene: 7. Looked up from germline, CDR1 is SGDLS and CDR2 is YYNGEE. CDR3 size: 14 residues. CDR3 sequence (DNA): TGTGCCAGCAGCCCCCGGGGGGGACGGGAGACCCAGTACTTC. It translates to CASSPRGGRETQYF.

This clone showed up just once. The genes are TRBV4-1 and TRBJ2-5, with D perhaps TRBD2 (7 bases). V lost 3 bases and J lost 1, with 12 bases in between. Germline V lookup: CDR1 MGHRA, CDR2 YSYEKL. The CDR3 is made up of 15 amino acids. DNA for the CDR3: TGCGCCAGCAGCCATCCGGGGGGCCTCCAAGAGACCCAGTACTTC. It codes for CASSHPGGLQETQYF.

The rearrangement links TRBV5-6 to TRBJ2-1; tentatively, D is TRBD2 (6 bases). CDR3 length equals 16 residues. The V gene lost 1 base and the J gene lost 4 bases, with 15 bases spanning the gap. The germline V gene has CDR1 SGHDT and CDR2 YYEEEE. This CDR3 reads CASSLLGEASYNEQFF. The DNA for the CDR3 is TGTGCCAGCAGCTTGCTTGGGGAGGCTTCTTACAATGAGCAGTTCTTC.

The chain recombines TRBV10-2 with TRBJ2-5, with D possibly being TRBD2 (7 bases). Germline CDR1 WSHSY, CDR2 SAAADI. The CDR3 contains 17 residues. V was pared by 2 bases and J by 4 bases, with 20 bases between. The CDR3 DNA is TGCGCCAGCAGTGAGCCAGGGGCCGGACTAGTAGTAGAGACCCAGTACTTC. Protein product: CASSEPGAGLVVETQYF.

The rearrangement links TRBV6-5 to TRBJ2-7, with TRBD1 matching 9 bases. This CDR3 is 14 amino acids long. V shed 6 bases, J shed 2 bases, and the junction held 5 bases outside the gene matches. Per the germline V gene, CDR1 is MNHEY and CDR2 is SVGAGI. In DNA, the CDR3 is TGTGCCAGCAGCCAGACAGGGGGACCCTACGAGCAGTACTTC. Its translation: CASSQTGGPYEQYF.

The V gene is TRBV7-9, the J gene TRBJ1-2, with D perhaps TRBD1 (5 bases). Trimming cost V 5 bases and J 3 bases, with 13 bases left between them. The V gene's germline CDR1 is SEHNR and CDR2 FQNEAQ (reference sequence). The CDR3 totals 14 residues. CDR3 DNA sequence: TGTGCCAGCAGCAGCCAAGGGGTGTACTATGGCTACACCTTC. Translating gives CASSSQGVYYGYTF.

This chain links TRBV13 with TRBJ1-5; 8 bases align to TRBD1. The trim removed 0 bases at V and 5 bases at J, leaving 12 bases unmatched. This CDR3 is 18 amino acids long. Germline V CDR1 and CDR2: PRHDT, FYEKMQ (reference sequence). The CDR3 region is CASSLGPIRQGSHQPQHF. In DNA form, the CDR3 reads TGTGCCAGCAGCTTAGGGCCGATTAGACAGGGGAGTCATCAGCCCCAGCATTTT.